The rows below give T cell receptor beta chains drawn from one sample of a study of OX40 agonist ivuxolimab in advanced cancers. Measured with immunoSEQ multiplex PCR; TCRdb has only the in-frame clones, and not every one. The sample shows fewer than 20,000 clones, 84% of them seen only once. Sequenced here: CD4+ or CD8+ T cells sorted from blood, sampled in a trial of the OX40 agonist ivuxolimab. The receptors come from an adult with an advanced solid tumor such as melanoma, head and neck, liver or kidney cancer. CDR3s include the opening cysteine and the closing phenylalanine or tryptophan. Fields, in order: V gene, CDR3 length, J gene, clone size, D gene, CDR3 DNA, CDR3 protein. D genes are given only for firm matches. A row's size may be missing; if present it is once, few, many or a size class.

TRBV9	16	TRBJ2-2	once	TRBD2	TGTGCCAGCAGCGCCCACCTAGCGGAGGACACCGGGGAGCTGTTTTTT	CASSAHLAEDTGELFF
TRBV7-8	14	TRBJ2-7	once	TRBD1	TGTGCCAGCAGCTCCCAGGGGGCAGGTAATGAGCAGTACTTC	CASSSQGAGNEQYF
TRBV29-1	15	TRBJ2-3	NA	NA	TGCAGCGTTGAACCAGGGGCGGGTAAAACAGATACGCAGTATTTT	CSVEPGAGKTDTQYF
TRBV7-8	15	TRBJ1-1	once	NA	TGTGCCAGCAGCTTAGCTTCCGGACACAACACTGAAGCTTTCTTT	CASSLASGHNTEAFF
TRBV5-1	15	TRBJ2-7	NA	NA	TGCGCCAGCAGCTTTCAACCCGGACAGTCCTACGAGCAGTACTTC	CASSFQPGQSYEQYF
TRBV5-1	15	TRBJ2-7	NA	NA	TGCGCCAGCAGCTTGGGGGGTGTGAAGGGGACCGAGCAGTACTTC	CASSLGGVKGTEQYF
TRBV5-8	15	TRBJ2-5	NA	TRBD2	TGTGCCAGCAGCTTGGTCCTTAGCGGGGCAGGGGCCCAGTACTTC	CASSLVLSGAGAQYF
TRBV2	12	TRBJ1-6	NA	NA	TGTGCCAGCAGCCCGACCTATTCACCCCTCCACTTT	CASSPTYSPLHF
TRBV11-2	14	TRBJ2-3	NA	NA	TGTGCCAGCAGCCCGGGTCCAGCAACAGATACGCAGTATTTT	CASSPGPATDTQYF
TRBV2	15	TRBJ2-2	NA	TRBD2	TGTGCCAGCTCTGGGACTAGCGGGAGGGGCGGGGAGCTGTTTTTT	CASSGTSGRGGELFF
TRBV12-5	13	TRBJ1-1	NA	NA	TGTGCTAGTGGTTTGTCCGGGAACACTGAAGCTTTCTTT	CASGLSGNTEAFF
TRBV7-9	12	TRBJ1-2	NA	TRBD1	TGTGCCAGCAGCCGGGACAGGGATGGCTACACCTTC	CASSRDRDGYTF
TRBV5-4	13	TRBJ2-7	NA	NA	TGTGCCAGCGCCCGGGGAGGTTCCTACGAGCAGTACTTC	CASARGGSYEQYF
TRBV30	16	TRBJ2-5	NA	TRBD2	TGTGCCTGGAGTGGGAAAGCGGGACTGGCACGGCGAGAGCAGTACTTC	CAWSGKAGLARREQYF
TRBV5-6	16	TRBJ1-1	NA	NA	TGTGCCAGCAGCTTGGCCGGGGACTTAAAGGGGACTGAAGCTTTCTTT	CASSLAGDLKGTEAFF
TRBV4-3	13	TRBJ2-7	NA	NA	TGCGCCAGCAGCCAAAATCGGAACTACGAGCAGTACTTC	CASSQNRNYEQYF
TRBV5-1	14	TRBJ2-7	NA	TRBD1	TGCGCCAGCAGCTTGGTGGGACAGGCCTACGAGCAGTACTTC	CASSLVGQAYEQYF
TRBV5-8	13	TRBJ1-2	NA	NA	TGTGCCAGCAGCTTTAAGGGGAACTATGGCTACACCTTC	CASSFKGNYGYTF
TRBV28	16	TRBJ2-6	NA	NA	TGTGCCAGCAGCGCGAGACAGAGCTCTGGGGCCAACGTCCTGACTTTC	CASSARQSSGANVLTF
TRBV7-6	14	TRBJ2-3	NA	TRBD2	TGTGCCAGCAGCTTAGGGACTAGCATGGATACGCAGTATTTT	CASSLGTSMDTQYF
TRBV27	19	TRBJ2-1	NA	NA	TGTGCCAGCGAAAGGGGGAGGGCTGATGCCTTAAAAACGGCGGATGAGCAGTTCTTC	CASERGRADALKTADEQFF
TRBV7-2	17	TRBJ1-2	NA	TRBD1	TGTGCCAGCAGCTTAGCGCCAGGGGGCCAGGGAAACTATGGCTACACCTTC	CASSLAPGGQGNYGYTF
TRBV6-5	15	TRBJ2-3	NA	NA	TGTGCCAGCAGTACCCCGGGATTTAGCACAGATACGCAGTATTTT	CASSTPGFSTDTQYF
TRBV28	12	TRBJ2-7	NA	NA	TGTGCCAGCAGTATCAGCGCGTACGAGCAGTACTTC	CASSISAYEQYF
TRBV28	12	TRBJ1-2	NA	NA	TGTGCCAGCAGCCTCCGGGGCTATGGCTACACCTTC	CASSLRGYGYTF
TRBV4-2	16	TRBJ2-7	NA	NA	TGTGCCAGCAGCCAAGATCTTGGGACTGGGGTGATGGGGCAGTACTTC	CASSQDLGTGVMGQYF
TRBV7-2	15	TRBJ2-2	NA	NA	TGTGCCAGCAGCTTTAGTGTAGGGGGCACCGGGGAGCTGTTTTTT	CASSFSVGGTGELFF
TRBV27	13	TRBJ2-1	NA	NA	TGTGCCAGCAGTTTAAATTTGGGCAATGAGCAGTTCTTC	CASSLNLGNEQFF
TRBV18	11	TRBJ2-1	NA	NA	TGTGCCAGCTCCCCAGGGGTTGAGCAGTTCTTC	CASSPGVEQFF
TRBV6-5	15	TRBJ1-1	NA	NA	TGTGCCAGCAGTTACTCCCAGGGCAGGAACACTGAAGCTTTCTTT	CASSYSQGRNTEAFF
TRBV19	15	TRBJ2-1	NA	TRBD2	TGTGCCAGTAGTGGGTCGGGAGGATCGTACAATGAGCAGTTCTTC	CASSGSGGSYNEQFF
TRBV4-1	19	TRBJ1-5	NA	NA	TGCGCCAGCAGCCAAGATCAAAGTCACATTGGGGTCCAAAATCAGCCCCAGCATTTT	CASSQDQSHIGVQNQPQHF
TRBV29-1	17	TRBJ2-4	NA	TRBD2	TGCAGCGTTGAAGGCCTAGCGGGAGGGGTAGCCAAAAACATTCAGTACTTC	CSVEGLAGGVAKNIQYF
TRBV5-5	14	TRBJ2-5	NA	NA	TGTGCCAGCACCGAGGAAGCTTTCAAAGAGACCCAGTACTTC	CASTEEAFKETQYF
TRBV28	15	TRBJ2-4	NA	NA	TGTGCCAGCAGTTTAGGCGCCCAGGGATCATACATTCAGTACTTC	CASSLGAQGSYIQYF
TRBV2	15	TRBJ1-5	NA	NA	TGTGCCAGCAGTGAATATTCATATAGCAATCAGCCCCAGCATTTT	CASSEYSYSNQPQHF
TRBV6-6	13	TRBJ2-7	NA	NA	TGTGCCAGCAGTTACTCGATCGGTTACGAGCAGTACTTC	CASSYSIGYEQYF
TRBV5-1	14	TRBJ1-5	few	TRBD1	TGCGCCAGCAGCGCCGGACAGGGAGATCAGCCCCAGCATTTT	CASSAGQGDQPQHF
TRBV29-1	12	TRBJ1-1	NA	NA	TGCAGCGTGAGGGGGGCGGGCACTGAAGCTTTCTTT	CSVRGAGTEAFF
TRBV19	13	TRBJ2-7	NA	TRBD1	TGTGCCAGTAGCGAACAGGGGGACGACGAGCAGTACTTC	CASSEQGDDEQYF
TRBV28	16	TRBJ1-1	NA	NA	TGTGCCAGCAGAAGGTCAGGGTTTAGTTTGAACACTGAAGCTTTCTTT	CASRRSGFSLNTEAFF
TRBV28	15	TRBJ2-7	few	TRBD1	TGTGCCAGCACCACCGACAGGGACCTCCTCTACGAGCAGTACTTC	CASTTDRDLLYEQYF
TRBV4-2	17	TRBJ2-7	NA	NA	TGTGCCAGCAGCCAAGACGGTATCGGGACTGCTACCTACGAGCAGTACTTC	CASSQDGIGTATYEQYF
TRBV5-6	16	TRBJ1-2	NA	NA	TGTGCCAGCAGCTTGGTCGGACAGCCAGAATCATTTGGCTACACCTTC	CASSLVGQPESFGYTF
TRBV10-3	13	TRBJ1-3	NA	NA	TGTGCCATCACGCCCTCCGATGGAAACACCATATATTTT	CAITPSDGNTIYF
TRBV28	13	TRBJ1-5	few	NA	TGTGCCAGCAGTTCATCCGGGACACTGACCCAGCATTTT	CASSSSGTLTQHF
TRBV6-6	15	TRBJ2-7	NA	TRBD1	TGTGCCAGCAGTTCAGGCAAGACAGGGGGCTACGAGCAGTACTTC	CASSSGKTGGYEQYF
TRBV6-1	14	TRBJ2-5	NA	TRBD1	TGTGCCACCTCGGGACAGGGGGCGGGAGAGACCCAGTACTTC	CATSGQGAGETQYF
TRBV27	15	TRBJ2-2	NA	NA	TGTGCCAGCAGTCCCCGGACGGGAAACCTCGGGGAGCTGTTTTTT	CASSPRTGNLGELFF